This T cell receptor (beta chain) was sequenced during a study of T-cell reconstitution after alpha-beta-depleted transplantation in children. Study results and limitations: T cells produced anew were the main source of T-cell counts and diversity one year after transplant. Expanded graft clones numbering several hundred reportedly gave rise to alpha-beta T cells about two months after transplant. It was surviving recipient T cells and thymic progenitors that gave some patients high TCRbeta diversity at day 60.

Preparing the TCRbeta library involved the use of unique molecular identifiers. TCRdb reprocessed the PCR reads via MiXCR and lists one record per CDR3 protein. In the table there are some 180,000 distinct CDR3 sequences, about 6.6% of which are singletons. This clonotype was observed a handful of times. Its antigen is unknown. The CDR3 sequence is 14 residues long. The V and J ends lost 7 bases and 4 bases respectively, with 16 bases between them. Per the germline V gene, CDR1 is SNHLY and CDR2 is FYNNEI. This chain links TRBV2 with TRBJ2-5; D call uncertain. Here the sequenced sample was PBMCs, taken before TCRalphabeta/CD19-depleted stem cell transplant. This clonotype was obtained from a boy between 2 and 10 years old with acute lymphoblastic leukemia, due to receive a stem cell transplant. The CDR3, as DNA: TGTGCCAGCAAGGATCCGAAAGGGTTAGAGACCCAGTACTTC. The encoded protein is CASKDPKGLETQYF. Full variable domain (outside the CDR3, taken from reference TRBV2 and TRBJ2-5): EPEVTQTPSHQVTQMGQEVILRCVPISNHLYFYWYRQILGQKVEFLVSFYNNEISEKSEIFDDQFSVERPDGSNFTLKIRSTKLEDSAMYFCASKDPKGLETQYFGPGTRLLVL.